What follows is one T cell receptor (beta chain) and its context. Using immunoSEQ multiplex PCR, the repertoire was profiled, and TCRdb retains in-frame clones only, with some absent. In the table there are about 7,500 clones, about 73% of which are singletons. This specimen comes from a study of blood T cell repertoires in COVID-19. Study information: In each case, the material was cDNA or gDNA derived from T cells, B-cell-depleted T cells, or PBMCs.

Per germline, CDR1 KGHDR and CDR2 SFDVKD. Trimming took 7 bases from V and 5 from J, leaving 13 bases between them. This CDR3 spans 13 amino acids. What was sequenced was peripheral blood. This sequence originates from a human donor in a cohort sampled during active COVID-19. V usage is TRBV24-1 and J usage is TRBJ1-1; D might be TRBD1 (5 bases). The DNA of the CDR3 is TGTGCCACCAGGGGGCCCCTGGGGACTGAAGCTTTCTTT. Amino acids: CATRGPLGTEAFF.